This record covers a single TCR beta chain. No antigen is known for it. 60 Vbeta and 13 Jbeta primers were used in PCR. Authors' processing steps: A follow-up analysis tallied approximately 85 million unique TCR beta chains, 8.5 million to 14 million shared. Method: immunoSEQ multiplex PCR; TCRdb's copy keeps in-frame clones and lacks some. Clonal size and the V and J genes are those of that table, whereas D and trimming came from the DNA. This repertoire shows around 130,000 clones, about 80% found once; its top ten account for around 1.2%. The data derive from a study of cytomegalovirus exposure and HLA in healthy donors. About the study: Approximately 85 million unique TCRs from HLA-typed donors were held in an early data release. Notes on the study in general: Cytomegalovirus status was reportedly diagnosed by the classifier with high specificity and sensitivity. Analysis performed later showed TCR beta chains linked to HLA being more clonally expanded than equally common others.

The V end was cut by 8 bases, the J end by 11 bases, with 6 bases between. Germline CDR1 is SGHTA and CDR2 is FQGTGA. The CDR3 has 8 residues. This chain uses TRBV7-3 with TRBJ1-1; D unclear. The sequenced sample was PBMCs. This sequence was found in a girl aged 2 to 9 in good health and CMV-seronegative. The CDR3 DNA reads as TGTGCCAGCTTCCGGGCTTTCTTT. It specifies CASFRAFF. Using reference TRBV7-3 and TRBJ1-1 for the parts outside the CDR3, the full variable domain is GAGVSQTPSNKVTEKGKYVELRCDPISGHTALYWYRQSLGQGPEFLIYFQGTGAADDSGLPNDRFFAVRPEGSVSTLKIQRTERGDSAVYLCASFRAFFGQGTRLTVV.